This T cell receptor beta chain came from a study of blood T cell repertoires in COVID-19. About the study: Samples representing acute and convalescent COVID-19 were sourced from the United States, Italy and Spain.

The study assigned cohorts using participant-reported clinical history. Trimming took 5 bases from V and 2 from J, leaving 14 bases between them. The CDR3 spans 15 residues. Germline loops: CDR1 MNHEY, CDR2 SVGAGI. Some clones are missing from TCRdb's copy, which holds only in-frame ones; the method was immunoSEQ multiplex PCR. Here the sample spans about 400,000 clones, under 90% being singletons. V usage is TRBV6-5 and J usage is TRBJ2-3; D might be TRBD2 (6 bases). The source is a woman in her twenties or thirties who had recovered from COVID-19. Sequenced sample: PBMCs or T cells enriched from blood (not recorded which). For the CDR3, the DNA is TGTGCCAGCAGTACCGGGGGAACCTACACAGATACGCAGTATTTT. This sequence encodes CASSTGGTYTDTQYF.